The 2 T cell receptor beta chains below come from one sample, sequenced in a study of CD8 T cells in Susac syndrome. RNA in amounts of about 0.45 to 1 ug was reverse transcribed with random hexamers. Each CDR3 protein gets one entry after TCRdb re-called the immunoSEQ multiplex PCR reads with MiXCR. The repertoire consists of 120,000 or so distinct CDR3 sequences, with around 94% occurring once and the leading ten covering 0.095% to 0.1%. Specimen: CD4+ T cells from PBMCs. The receptor set was obtained from a human donor in good health.

This chain joins TRBV29-1 and TRBJ1-1; D gene unclear. The V end was cut by 7 bases, the J end by 7 bases, with 10 bases between. Per the germline V gene, CDR1 is SQVTM and CDR2 is ANQGSEA. The CDR3 is made up of 10 amino acids. The CDR3 here is CSAKTNEAFF. The CDR3 DNA reads TGCAGCGCCAAAACAAATGAAGCTTTCTTT.

This clonotype came up once. CDR3 nucleotide sequence: TGTGCCTGGAGTGTGGGACAGGGGATCCACGAGCAGTACTTC. This translates into CAWSVGQGIHEQYF. The chain carries TRBV30 and TRBJ2-7; 10 nucleotides match TRBD1. The CDR3 covers 14 residues. From germline, CDR1 is GTSNPN and CDR2 SVGIG (reference sequence). J lost 5 bases, V lost 0 bases, and 4 bases had no gene match.